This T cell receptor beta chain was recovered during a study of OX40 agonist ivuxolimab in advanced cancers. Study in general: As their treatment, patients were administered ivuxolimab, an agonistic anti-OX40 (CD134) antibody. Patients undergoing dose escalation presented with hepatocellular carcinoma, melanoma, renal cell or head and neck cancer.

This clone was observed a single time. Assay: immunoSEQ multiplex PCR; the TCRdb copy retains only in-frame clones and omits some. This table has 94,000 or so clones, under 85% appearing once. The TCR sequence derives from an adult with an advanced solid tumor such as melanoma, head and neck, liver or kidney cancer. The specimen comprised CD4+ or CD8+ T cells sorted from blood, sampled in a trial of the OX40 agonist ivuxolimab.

CDR3 nucleotide sequence: TGTGCCAGCAGCTTAAGGGATCCTGGGGCCAACGTCCTGACTTTC. It encodes CASSLRDPGANVLTF. J is TRBJ2-6 and V is TRBV7-3; no reliable D call. With 1 base removed from V and 2 bases from J, the gap between germline ends came to 6 bases. Germline V gene lookup returns CDR1 SGHTA and CDR2 FQGTGA. This CDR3 is 15 amino acids long.